The subject of this entry is one TCR beta chain. The data stem from a study of T cell changes during pregnancy in multiple sclerosis. Between the trimmed V and J ends, which lost 5 bases and 7 bases, there was a span of 11 bases. Germline CDR1 is SEHNR and CDR2 is FQNEAQ (reference sequence). This CDR3 region has 12 residues. The data were produced by immunoSEQ multiplex PCR, yet TCRdb's version contains in-frame clones alone and is incomplete. The table has 70,000 or so clones, about nine tenths seen once. The V gene is TRBV7-9, the J gene TRBJ2-5, with D possibly being TRBD1 (6 bases). Sequenced here: peripheral blood, sampled in the third trimester of pregnancy. This TCR came from a female donor in good health, enrolled as a control in a pregnancy study. CDR3 loop: CASSDLGGTQYF. The CDR3 coding sequence is TGTGCCAGCAGCGACTTAGGGGGGACCCAGTACTTC.